Listed below are T cell receptor beta chains from one sample, sequenced in a study of blood T cell repertoires in COVID-19. Profiled with immunoSEQ multiplex PCR; TCRdb holds only in-frame clones, not every one. This sample has about 120,000 clones, with roughly 76% found just once. The sequenced sample consisted of peripheral blood. The receptors stem from a human donor in a cohort sampled during active COVID-19. CDR3s include the opening cysteine and the closing phenylalanine or tryptophan. A D gene is named only where the DNA matches it firmly. A clone size is listed for some rows: how often the clone was seen (once, few, many), or a class if it is expanded.

CDR3aa: CASSQGTGIQETQYF; CDR3nt: TGCGCCAGCAGCCAAGGAACAGGAATCCAAGAGACCCAGTACTTC; v_gene: TRBV4-3; abundance: NA; d_gene: NA; j_gene: TRBJ2-5
CDR3aa: CASSVDQQGRTEAFF; CDR3nt: TGTGCCAGCAGCGTCGACCAACAGGGGAGAACTGAAGCTTTCTTT; v_gene: TRBV9; abundance: NA; d_gene: TRBD1; j_gene: TRBJ1-1
CDR3aa: CASSLAAGQLNYGYTF; CDR3nt: TGCGCCAGCAGCTTGGCCGCGGGACAGCTAAACTATGGCTACACCTTC; v_gene: TRBV5-1; abundance: NA; d_gene: TRBD1; j_gene: TRBJ1-2
CDR3aa: CASSVASAPGVQYF; CDR3nt: TGTGCCAGCAGCGTAGCTAGCGCCCCGGGAGTGCAGTACTTC; v_gene: TRBV9; abundance: NA; d_gene: NA; j_gene: TRBJ2-7
CDR3aa: CASSQDPTLLRTNYNEQFF; CDR3nt: TGCGCCAGCAGCCAAGACCCGACACTATTGAGGACTAACTACAATGAGCAGTTCTTC; v_gene: TRBV4-1; abundance: NA; d_gene: NA; j_gene: TRBJ2-1
CDR3aa: CASSSGTDYEQYF; CDR3nt: TGTGCCAGCAGCTCCGGGACAGACTACGAGCAGTACTTC; v_gene: TRBV11-3; abundance: NA; d_gene: TRBD1; j_gene: TRBJ2-7
CDR3aa: CASSLGQEFEQYF; CDR3nt: TGTGCCAGCAGTTTGGGACAGGAGTTCGAGCAGTACTTC; v_gene: TRBV27; abundance: NA; d_gene: TRBD1; j_gene: TRBJ2-7
CDR3aa: CASTTRDKLDTEAFF; CDR3nt: TGTGCCAGCACAACTCGGGACAAGTTGGACACTGAAGCTTTCTTT; v_gene: TRBV18; abundance: NA; d_gene: NA; j_gene: TRBJ1-1
CDR3aa: CASSLDRNYGYTF; CDR3nt: TGTGCCAGCAGCTTGGATCGGAACTATGGCTACACCTTC; v_gene: TRBV5-4; abundance: NA; d_gene: NA; j_gene: TRBJ1-2
CDR3aa: CASSSTGGPYEQYF; CDR3nt: TGTGCCAGCTCCTCGACAGGGGGCCCCTACGAGCAGTACTTC; v_gene: TRBV18; abundance: NA; d_gene: TRBD1; j_gene: TRBJ2-7
CDR3aa: CATSRSGQGQETQYF; CDR3nt: TGTGCCACCAGCAGATCGGGCCAGGGGCAAGAGACCCAGTACTTC; v_gene: TRBV15; abundance: NA; d_gene: NA; j_gene: TRBJ2-5
CDR3aa: CASGVGGSGANVLTF; CDR3nt: TGTGCCAGCGGGGTCGGGGGCTCTGGGGCCAACGTCCTGACTTTC; v_gene: TRBV2; abundance: NA; d_gene: NA; j_gene: TRBJ2-6
CDR3aa: CASSRTGTGYNEQFF; CDR3nt: TGTGCCAGCAGCCGAACCGGGACAGGGTACAATGAGCAGTTCTTC; v_gene: TRBV3-1/TRBV3-2; abundance: NA; d_gene: TRBD1; j_gene: TRBJ2-1
CDR3aa: CASSTRVGGPGDTQYF; CDR3nt: TGCGCCAGCAGCACAAGAGTGGGGGGGCCAGGAGATACGCAGTATTTT; v_gene: TRBV4-3; abundance: NA; d_gene: NA; j_gene: TRBJ2-3
CDR3aa: CASSLLQGSYEQYF; CDR3nt: TGTGCCAGCAGCTTATTGCAGGGATCCTACGAGCAGTACTTC; v_gene: TRBV7-8; abundance: NA; d_gene: NA; j_gene: TRBJ2-7
CDR3aa: CASSKQGASNYGYTF; CDR3nt: TGTGCCAGTAGTAAACAGGGGGCTTCTAACTATGGCTACACCTTC; v_gene: TRBV19; abundance: NA; d_gene: TRBD1; j_gene: TRBJ1-2
CDR3aa: CASSQAPGLAGGLNEQFF; CDR3nt: TGTGCCAGCAGCCAAGCCCCGGGACTAGCGGGAGGATTGAATGAGCAGTTCTTC; v_gene: TRBV3-1/TRBV3-2; abundance: NA; d_gene: TRBD2; j_gene: TRBJ2-1
CDR3aa: CSVPDRGTEAFF; CDR3nt: TGCAGCGTACCTGACAGGGGCACTGAAGCTTTCTTT; v_gene: TRBV29-1; abundance: NA; d_gene: TRBD1; j_gene: TRBJ1-1
CDR3aa: CASSLETEGYEQYF; CDR3nt: TGCGCCAGCAGCTTGGAGACAGAAGGCTACGAGCAGTACTTC; v_gene: TRBV5-1; abundance: NA; d_gene: NA; j_gene: TRBJ2-7
CDR3aa: CASSPPFPGGQETQYF; CDR3nt: TGTGCCAGCAGTCCTCCATTTCCGGGGGGCCAAGAGACCCAGTACTTC; v_gene: TRBV27; abundance: NA; d_gene: TRBD2; j_gene: TRBJ2-5
CDR3aa: CASSASPGGNTGELFF; CDR3nt: TGTGCCAGCAGTGCCAGCCCGGGAGGTAACACCGGGGAGCTGTTTTTT; v_gene: TRBV6-4; abundance: NA; d_gene: TRBD2; j_gene: TRBJ2-2
CDR3aa: CASSQAAGNEQYF; CDR3nt: TGTGCCAGCAGCCAAGCAGCAGGGAACGAGCAGTACTTC; v_gene: TRBV3-1/TRBV3-2; abundance: NA; d_gene: NA; j_gene: TRBJ2-7
CDR3aa: CASSRLAGPTDTQYF; CDR3nt: TGTGCCAGTAGTCGACTAGCGGGGCCCACAGATACGCAGTATTTT; v_gene: TRBV19; abundance: NA; d_gene: TRBD2; j_gene: TRBJ2-3
CDR3aa: CASRGQGALYEQYF; CDR3nt: TGTGCCAGCAGGGGACAGGGGGCGTTATACGAGCAGTACTTC; v_gene: TRBV2; abundance: NA; d_gene: TRBD1; j_gene: TRBJ2-7
CDR3aa: CASTTRGTGSIEQYF; CDR3nt: TGTGCCAGCACAACCCGAGGGACAGGGAGCATCGAGCAGTACTTC; v_gene: TRBV11-3; abundance: once; d_gene: TRBD1; j_gene: TRBJ2-7
CDR3aa: CASSPPVSYEQYF; CDR3nt: TGTGCCAGCAGTCCACCGGTATCCTACGAGCAGTACTTC; v_gene: TRBV28; abundance: once; d_gene: NA; j_gene: TRBJ2-7
CDR3aa: CASSLGGGPTEAFF; CDR3nt: TGTGCCAGTAGTCTAGGAGGGGGTCCCACTGAAGCTTTCTTT; v_gene: TRBV19; abundance: NA; d_gene: NA; j_gene: TRBJ1-1
CDR3aa: CASSPLLGGGKDEQFF; CDR3nt: TGTGCCAGCTCACCTCTTCTGGGCGGGGGGAAGGATGAGCAGTTCTTC; v_gene: TRBV18; abundance: NA; d_gene: TRBD2; j_gene: TRBJ2-1
CDR3aa: CASSRGQGSYNEQFF; CDR3nt: TGTGCCAGCAGCAGGGGACAGGGGTCCTACAATGAGCAGTTCTTC; v_gene: TRBV5-5; abundance: once; d_gene: TRBD1; j_gene: TRBJ2-1
CDR3aa: CASSLLGSNSPLHF; CDR3nt: TGTGCCAGCAGCTTATTGGGGAGCAATTCACCCCTCCACTTT; v_gene: TRBV7-9; abundance: few; d_gene: NA; j_gene: TRBJ1-6
CDR3aa: CASSFPGTGASPLHF; CDR3nt: TGTGCCAGCAGCTTTCCGGGGACAGGGGCTTCACCCCTCCACTTT; v_gene: TRBV7-2; abundance: NA; d_gene: TRBD1; j_gene: TRBJ1-6
CDR3aa: CASSTRQATYEQYF; CDR3nt: TGTGCCAGCAGCACTCGACAGGCTACCTACGAGCAGTACTTC; v_gene: TRBV7-9; abundance: NA; d_gene: NA; j_gene: TRBJ2-7
CDR3aa: CASSPVRVMNTEAFF; CDR3nt: TGTGCCAGCAGTCCGGTCAGGGTCATGAACACTGAAGCTTTCTTT; v_gene: TRBV27; abundance: NA; d_gene: NA; j_gene: TRBJ1-1
CDR3aa: CASSLEGLRDTIYF; CDR3nt: TGTGCCAGCAGCTTAGAGGGACTAAGAGACACCATATATTTT; v_gene: TRBV7-8; abundance: NA; d_gene: NA; j_gene: TRBJ1-3
CDR3aa: CASSQGVIAGQETQYF; CDR3nt: TGTGCCAGCAGCCAAGGCGTTATAGCGGGGCAAGAGACCCAGTACTTC; v_gene: TRBV3-1/TRBV3-2; abundance: NA; d_gene: TRBD2; j_gene: TRBJ2-5
CDR3aa: CASSRTGPTYEQYF; CDR3nt: TGTGCCAGCAGCCGGACAGGCCCTACCTACGAGCAGTACTTC; v_gene: TRBV6-5; abundance: once; d_gene: TRBD1; j_gene: TRBJ2-7
CDR3aa: CASSVKTGGHNSPLHF; CDR3nt: TGTGCCAGCAGCGTAAAAACAGGGGGACATAATTCACCCCTCCACTTT; v_gene: TRBV9; abundance: NA; d_gene: TRBD1; j_gene: TRBJ1-6
CDR3aa: CASNFRGLKGAEAFF; CDR3nt: TGTGCCAGCAATTTCAGGGGGCTGAAGGGGGCTGAAGCTTTCTTT; v_gene: TRBV6-5; abundance: NA; d_gene: TRBD1; j_gene: TRBJ1-1
CDR3aa: CASSSRGRVHEQYF; CDR3nt: TGTGCCAGCAGTTCCAGGGGCAGGGTCCACGAGCAGTACTTC; v_gene: TRBV6-5; abundance: NA; d_gene: NA; j_gene: TRBJ2-7
CDR3aa: CATSDLKREGPYNEQFF; CDR3nt: TGTGCCACCAGTGATTTGAAGCGGGAGGGCCCTTACAATGAGCAGTTCTTC; v_gene: TRBV24-1; abundance: NA; d_gene: TRBD2; j_gene: TRBJ2-1
CDR3aa: CAWSVGTGFTDTQYF; CDR3nt: TGTGCCTGGAGTGTAGGGACAGGGTTCACAGATACGCAGTATTTT; v_gene: TRBV30; abundance: NA; d_gene: TRBD1; j_gene: TRBJ2-3
CDR3aa: CASSGPLLVGEQYF; CDR3nt: TGTGCCAGCAGCGGCCCTCTCCTAGTCGGCGAGCAGTACTTC; v_gene: TRBV9; abundance: NA; d_gene: NA; j_gene: TRBJ2-7
CDR3aa: CASSFPGTSGRASYNEQFF; CDR3nt: TGTGCCAGCAGTTTCCCCGGGACTAGCGGGAGGGCCTCTTACAATGAGCAGTTCTTC; v_gene: TRBV28; abundance: few; d_gene: TRBD2; j_gene: TRBJ2-1
CDR3aa: CASSESLSGYQPQHF; CDR3nt: TGTGCCAGCAGTGAATCCCTTTCGGGATATCAGCCCCAGCATTTT; v_gene: TRBV6-1; abundance: once; d_gene: NA; j_gene: TRBJ1-5
CDR3aa: CASSPRSATDTQYF; CDR3nt: TGTGCCAGCAGCCCGAGGTCAGCCACAGATACGCAGTATTTT; v_gene: TRBV11-2; abundance: NA; d_gene: NA; j_gene: TRBJ2-3
CDR3aa: CASSPDGQLNSPLHF; CDR3nt: TGCGCCAGCAGCCCGGACGGACAGCTTAATTCACCCCTCCACTTT; v_gene: TRBV5-1; abundance: NA; d_gene: NA; j_gene: TRBJ1-6
CDR3aa: CASSQADRGRGKKLFF; CDR3nt: TGTGCCAGCAGCCAAGCGGACAGGGGGCGAGGGAAAAAACTGTTTTTT; v_gene: TRBV3-1/TRBV3-2; abundance: NA; d_gene: TRBD1; j_gene: TRBJ1-4
CDR3aa: CASSPIGSRGHYGYTF; CDR3nt: TGTGCCAGCTCACCAATCGGGTCCAGGGGGCATTATGGCTACACCTTC; v_gene: TRBV18; abundance: once; d_gene: TRBD1; j_gene: TRBJ1-2